Sequencing of this TCR beta chain was carried out in a study of OX40 agonist ivuxolimab in advanced cancers. Whole-study results and caveats: Antigen targets of the expanded peripheral T cells went undetermined. There were, on average, more expanded clones in CD8+ T cells than in CD4+.

Germline assignment: CDR1 SEHNR and CDR2 FQNEAQ (reference sequence). V was trimmed by 8 bases and J by 0 bases, leaving 11 bases between them. This CDR3 has 14 amino acids. Points on this clone: Its antigen is currently unknown.

TCRdb keeps only in-frame clones here, not all; method: immunoSEQ multiplex PCR. The repertoire has 25,000 to 35,000 clones, more than 85% of them found once; the top ten carry around 15%. The receptor comes from an adult with an advanced solid tumor such as melanoma, head and neck, liver or kidney cancer. Sequenced here: CD4+ or CD8+ T cells sorted from blood, sampled in a trial of the OX40 agonist ivuxolimab. The chain is built from TRBV7-9 and TRBJ1-3; no clear D. The CDR3 loop is CASLGRSSGNTIYF. CDR3 bases: TGTGCCAGCCTTGGGCGATCCTCTGGAAACACCATATATTTT. Full variable domain (rest looked up from reference TRBV7-9 and TRBJ1-3): DTGVSQNPRHKITKRGQNVTFRCDPISEHNRLYWYRQTLGQGPEFLTYFQNEAQLEKSRLLSDRFSAERPKGSFSTLEIQRTEQGDSAMYLCASLGRSSGNTIYFGEGSWLTVV.